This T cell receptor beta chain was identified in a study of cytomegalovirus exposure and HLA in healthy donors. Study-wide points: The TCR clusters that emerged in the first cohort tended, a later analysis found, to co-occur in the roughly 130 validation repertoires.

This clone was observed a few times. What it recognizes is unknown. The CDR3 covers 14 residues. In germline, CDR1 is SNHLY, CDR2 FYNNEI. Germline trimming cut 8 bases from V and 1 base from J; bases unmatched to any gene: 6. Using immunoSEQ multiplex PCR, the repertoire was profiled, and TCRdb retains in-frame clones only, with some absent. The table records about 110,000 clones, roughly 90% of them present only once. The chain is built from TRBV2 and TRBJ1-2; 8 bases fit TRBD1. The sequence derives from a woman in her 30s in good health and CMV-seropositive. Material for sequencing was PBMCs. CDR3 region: CASFRGQDNYGYTF. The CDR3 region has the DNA TGTGCCAGCTTCAGGGGGCAGGATAACTATGGCTACACCTTC.